These 2 T cell receptor beta chains were all obtained from the same sample, sequenced in a study of blood T cell repertoires in COVID-19. TCRdb's copy holds only in-frame clones and misses some; the assay was immunoSEQ multiplex PCR. The table records more than 50,000 clones, more than 85% of them present only once. The material sequenced was peripheral blood. These receptors all come from a human donor in a cohort sampled during active COVID-19.

The chain combines TRBV4-3 with TRBJ2-1, with 10 bases lining up with TRBD2. With 4 bases clipped from V and 8 bases from J, the junction kept 5 bases outside the gene matches. CDR1 and CDR2 (germline): LGHNA, YSLEER. The CDR3 runs to 14 residues. In nucleotides, the CDR3 is TGCGCCAGCAGCCGGGGACTAGCGATGGATGAGCAGTTCTTC. The encoded protein is CASSRGLAMDEQFF.

The rearrangement joins TRBV24-1 to TRBJ2-3; no definite D call. Germline loops: CDR1 KGHDR, CDR2 SFDVKD. The CDR3 is 13 residues long. Trimming shortened V by 0 bases and J by 3 bases, and 3 bases separated the two germline ends. CDR3 nucleotide sequence: TGTGCCACCAGTGATTTGCTGACAGATACGCAGTATTTT. Its translation is CATSDLLTDTQYF.